The sequence of this T cell receptor beta chain was determined in a study of memory B cells and T cells in multiple sclerosis. Study-wide results and limits: Compartments had unequal clone-set sizes, affecting shared clonotype counts.

Comment on this clone: The antigen is unknown.

Generated by immunoSEQ multiplex PCR, the TCRdb table keeps only in-frame clones and is missing some. The sample includes about 32,000 clones, more than 75% of them seen just once. CFSE-dim autoproliferating and CFSE-high non-proliferating T cells from unstimulated culture were sequenced separately. Fewer than 55 million CFSE-labeled PBMCs were cultured around 7 days unstimulated, then replicate wells were pooled. The PBMCs received around 0.55 uM CFSE and serum-free culture with no added stimuli. The receptor was derived from a human donor with multiple sclerosis. Sample: PBMCs from blood kept in culture.

The CDR3 reads CASSQGVATYEQYF. For the CDR3, the DNA is TGTGCCAGCAGCCAAGGGGTTGCAACCTACGAGCAGTACTTC. The chain recombines TRBV11-2 with TRBJ2-7; the D gene is possibly TRBD1 (5 bases). Germline values: CDR1 SGHAT, CDR2 FQNNGV. V lost 5 bases and J 2 bases, leaving 13 bases between the germline ends. The CDR3 is made up of 14 amino acids.